This TCR beta chain came from a study of T cells in localized non-small cell lung cancer. Study-wide findings and caveats: Higher blood T cell density went with longer overall survival. There were a median roughly 60 of the top 100 tumor clones appearing in adjacent lung.

Measured with immunoSEQ multiplex PCR; TCRdb has only the in-frame clones, and not every one. Of roughly 3,800 clones in the sample, roughly 29% are singletons; the top ten hold roughly 8.5%. Comment on this clone: Its antigen is as yet unknown.

Germline V gene lookup returns CDR1 SGHDN and CDR2 FVKESK. V lost 0 bases to trimming and J lost 9 bases, with 15 bases between them. The CDR3 is 15 residues long. The rearrangement links TRBV14 to TRBJ2-1; D uncertain. The clonotype was recovered from a man aged 40 to 75 with stage I lung adenocarcinoma. The sequencing here drew on lung tumor tissue, taken before any cancer treatment. The CDR3 here is CASSQDSTDGSEQFF. DNA for the CDR3: TGTGCCAGCAGCCAAGATTCAACAGACGGTAGTGAGCAGTTCTTC.